One and the same sample provided the 26 T cell receptor beta chains below, sequenced in a study. TCRdb called the 5' RACE reads again in MiXCR, with one record for every CDR3 protein. The table includes nearly 55,000 distinct CDR3 sequences, roughly 15% detected once. The sample consisted of naive CD4+ T cells sorted from blood. As for subset: naive CD4+ T cells, CD4+CD45RA+CD25-. Receptors originate from a female donor with breast cancer.

With respect to this clonotype: A much larger clone lies a single base off, so this may be a read error. The chain is built from TRBV10-2 and TRBJ2-5, with D perhaps matching TRBD2 (6 bases). The germline V gene encodes CDR1 WSHSY and CDR2 SAAADI. CDR3 length: 13 amino acids. The CDR3, as DNA: TGCGACAGCAGTGAGTCATCCGGGGGGACCCAGTACTTC. Its translation: CDSSESSGGTQYF.

This rearrangement joins TRBV2 to TRBJ1-5, with no clear D. The CDR3 runs 14 residues. V was pared by 5 bases and J by 0 bases, with 8 bases between. Germline V gene sequence: CDR1 SNHLY, CDR2 FYNNEI. CDR3 in DNA: TGTGCCAGCAGTATAAATCATAGCAATCAGCCCCAGCATTTT. It encodes CASSINHSNQPQHF.

This sequence joins TRBV5-1 and TRBJ1-5; 8 bases line up with TRBD1. This CDR3 has 17 residues. Germline V CDR1 and CDR2: SGHRS, YFSETQ. V shed 4 bases, J shed 0 bases, and the junction held 9 bases outside the gene matches. CDR3 protein: CASSTGQADSSNQPQHF. The CDR3 DNA reads TGCGCCAGCAGCACGGGACAGGCCGACTCTAGCAATCAGCCCCAGCATTTT.

This clonotype was seen a handful of times. The chain employs TRBV9 and TRBJ2-1; D remains ambiguous. Germline lookup yields CDR1 SGDLS and CDR2 YYNGEE. The germline V and J ends were trimmed by 7 bases and 6 bases, with 14 bases remaining between them. CDR3 length: 13 residues. DNA for the CDR3: TGTGCCAGCGGCTCCCTAATGAGCAATGAGCAGTTCTTC. Translation gives CASGSLMSNEQFF.

DNA for the CDR3: TGTGCCAGCAGTGGTTCAGCGGGAGAAGCCCATGGGCAGTTCTTC. As protein: CASSGSAGEAHGQFF. The V gene is TRBV6-6, the J gene TRBJ2-1; TRBD2 agrees at 8 bases. V gave up 5 bases and J gave up 12 bases; unmatched junction bases: 15. The CDR3 loop spans 15 amino acids. Germline V CDR1 and CDR2: MNHNY, SVGAGI (reference sequence).

The V call is TRBV10-2, the J call TRBJ1-2; D is uncertain. V dropped 4 bases and J dropped 3 bases, with 15 bases sitting between them. Per germline, CDR1 WSHSY and CDR2 SAAADI. The CDR3 is made up of 15 amino acids. CDR3 amino acids: CASSGSRVADYGYTF. CDR3 coding DNA: TGCGCCAGCAGTGGGTCAAGAGTGGCGGACTATGGCTACACCTTC.

The chain combines TRBV5-1 with TRBJ2-6; no clear D gene. V was clipped by 6 bases and J by 0 bases, with 4 bases between them. CDR1 is SGHRS and CDR2 is YFSETQ in the germline V gene. CDR3 length: 13 amino acids. The CDR3 here is CASKSSGANVLTF. In DNA, the CDR3 is TGCGCCAGCAAATCCTCTGGGGCCAACGTCCTGACTTTC.

J is TRBJ1-3 and V is TRBV7-9; no reliable D call. The CDR3 covers 14 residues. V lost 5 bases and J 3 bases, leaving 11 bases between the germline ends. Per the germline V gene, CDR1 is SEHNR and CDR2 is FQNEAQ (reference sequence). CDR3 amino acids: CASSLPGFGNTIYF. The CDR3 nucleotides read TGTGCCAGCAGCCTCCCAGGATTTGGAAACACCATATATTTT.

This clonotype has at least ten counts. The chain joins TRBV12-3 or TRBV12-4 to TRBJ2-7; D gene uncertain. V lost 7 bases and J lost 4, with 20 bases in between. The CDR3 has 15 residues. CDR3 DNA sequence: TGTGCCAGCACCCAACGCCCGTTGGGCCTTTACGAGCAGTACTTC. It is translated as CASTQRPLGLYEQYF.

This chain joins TRBV6-2 or TRBV6-3 and TRBJ2-7; D unclear. Germline lookup yields CDR1 MNHEY and CDR2 SVGEGT. Trimming pared 6 bases from V and 2 bases from J, leaving 11 bases between. The CDR3 spans 13 residues. This chain's CDR3 is CASRDTVTYEQYF. CDR3 bases: TGTGCCAGCAGAGATACGGTAACCTACGAGCAGTACTTC.

CDR3 sequence: CASSYLGQRTEAFF. The CDR3, as DNA: TGTGCCAGCAGTTACTTGGGCCAGCGAACTGAAGCTTTCTTT. The gene calls are TRBV6-2 or TRBV6-3 and TRBJ1-1; D uncertain. Germline V CDR1 and CDR2: MNHEY, SVGEGT. The CDR3 totals 14 residues. V shed 1 base and J shed 5 bases, with 11 bases lying between them.

This rearrangement joins TRBV5-4 to TRBJ2-2; TRBD2 matches at 9 bases. Germline CDR1 SGHNT, CDR2 YYREEE (reference sequence). V lost 6 bases and J lost 3; bases outside the gene matches: 6. The CDR3 consists of 15 residues. The CDR3 loop is CASTSGTSYTGELFF. The CDR3 nucleotides are TGTGCCAGCACGTCGGGGACTAGCTACACCGGGGAGCTGTTTTTT.

This clonotype was detected ten times or more. The chain links TRBV5-1 to TRBJ2-7; TRBD2 is a possible D gene (5 bases). The CDR3 has 11 residues. CDR1 SGHRS and CDR2 YFSETQ come from the germline V gene. Trimming stripped 10 bases from V and 6 bases from J, with 14 bases between. The CDR3 nucleotides are TGCGCCCCCGGAGGCAATCCCGAGCAGTACTTC. Translation gives CAPGGNPEQYF.

The J gene is TRBJ2-1, the V gene TRBV29-1; D is uncertain. V was pared by 7 bases and J by 6 bases, with 10 bases between. Germline V CDR1 and CDR2: SQVTM, ANQGSEA. This CDR3 is built from 11 residues. The CDR3 coding sequence is TGCAGCGCCAACACGGGCAATGAGCAGTTCTTC. Protein: CSANTGNEQFF.

This clonotype was seen a few times. V and J are TRBV7-3 and TRBJ2-6; perhaps D is TRBD1 or TRBD2 (5 bases each). Trimming stripped 1 base from V and 4 bases from J, with 11 bases between. The CDR3 is made up of 16 amino acids. Per the germline V gene, CDR1 is SGHTA and CDR2 is FQGTGA. The CDR3 DNA follows: TGTGCCAGCAGCTTAAAGGCAGGGACCGGGGCCAACGTCCTGACTTTC. This encodes CASSLKAGTGANVLTF.

V usage is TRBV6-6 and J usage is TRBJ2-3; D unclear. This CDR3 contains 11 residues. V shed 6 bases and J shed 2 bases, with 3 bases lying between them. Germline V lookup: CDR1 MNHNY, CDR2 SVGAGI (reference sequence). CDR3 nucleotides: TGTGCCAGCAGGACCACAGATACGCAGTATTTT. Its translation: CASRTTDTQYF.

There are a few counts of this clonotype. The gene calls are TRBV5-1 and TRBJ2-1; TRBD2 agrees at 14 bases. This CDR3 has 17 amino acids. The V and J ends lost 5 bases and 10 bases, in that order; junction bases with no gene match: 14. CDR1 and CDR2 from the germline V gene are SGHRS and YFSETQ. DNA for the CDR3: TGCGCCAGCAGGACCGGGACTAGCGGGAGTATCATCGGGGAGCAGTTCTTC. This gives the protein CASRTGTSGSIIGEQFF.

This clonotype showed up just a few times. The genes are TRBV5-1 and TRBJ2-1; 8 bases line up with TRBD2. Germline CDR1 and CDR2: SGHRS and YFSETQ. This CDR3 region has 15 residues. V trimming: 0 bases; J trimming: 10 bases; junction bases outside the gene matches: 9. DNA for the CDR3: TGCGCCAGCAGCTTGGTACCAGCGGGAGAAAACGAGCAGTTCTTC. As protein: CASSLVPAGENEQFF.

This clonotype was seen many times. The rearrangement uses TRBV20-1 and TRBJ1-2; D perhaps matches TRBD1 (5 bases). This CDR3 is built from 15 residues. Per germline, CDR1 DFQATT and CDR2 SNEGSKA (reference sequence). V was clipped by 3 bases and J by 8 bases, with 22 bases between them. CDR3 coding DNA: TGCAGTGCTAGGAGGGGTGGAGGCCCTATCGGGGGCTACACCTTC. As protein: CSARRGGGPIGGYTF.

This chain connects TRBV5-1 to TRBJ2-2; TRBD2 aligns across 8 bases. Trimming took 6 bases from V and 3 from J; bases not matched to a gene: 1. The germline CDR1 and CDR2 sequences are SGHRS and YFSETQ. CDR3 length equals 13 residues. The CDR3: CASKAGDTGELFF. Here the CDR3 DNA reads TGCGCCAGCAAAGCGGGAGACACCGGGGAGCTGTTTTTT.

This chain uses TRBV4-2 with TRBJ2-1, with TRBD1 matching 7 bases. Losses at the gene ends were 5 bases for V and 5 bases for J; bases not matched to a gene: 12. This CDR3 is built from 16 residues. Germline CDR1 and CDR2: LGHNA and YNFKEQ. CDR3 residues: CASSDSKTGSDNEQFF. DNA of the CDR3: TGTGCCAGCAGCGATAGCAAGACAGGGTCGGACAATGAGCAGTTCTTC.

This clonotype occurred many times. V usage is TRBV7-2 and J usage is TRBJ2-1; 7 bases line up with TRBD1. The CDR3 has 14 amino acids. With 6 bases clipped from V and 5 bases from J, the junction kept 7 bases outside the gene matches. Germline V CDR1 and CDR2: SGHTA, FQGNSA. In nucleotides, the CDR3 is TGTGCCAGCAGTCCGGACAGGTTTAACAATGAGCAGTTCTTC. Protein sequence: CASSPDRFNNEQFF.

In this sample, this clonotype turned up many times. This chain connects TRBV29-1 to TRBJ1-2, with 7 bases identical to TRBD1. This CDR3 contains 15 residues. J gave up 2 bases and V 0 bases, and 6 bases lay outside the gene matches. In germline, CDR1 is SQVTM, CDR2 ANQGSEA. CDR3 sequence reads: CSVEDQGTANYGYTF. For the CDR3, the DNA is TGCAGCGTTGAAGATCAAGGGACAGCCAACTATGGCTACACCTTC.

CDR3: CASSDRTGGDTQYF. CDR3 in DNA: TGTGCCAGCAGCGACAGGACCGGGGGAGATACGCAGTATTTT. V usage is TRBV7-3 and J usage is TRBJ2-3; the D gene could be TRBD1 or TRBD2 (6 bases each). The germline gives CDR1 SGHTA, CDR2 FQGTGA. Trimming removed 5 bases at V and 5 bases at J, with 14 bases between. This CDR3 is 14 amino acids long. Full variable domain (rest looked up from reference TRBV7-3 and TRBJ2-3): GAGVSQTPSNKVTEKGKYVELRCDPISGHTALYWYRQSLGQGPEFLIYFQGTGAADDSGLPNDRFFAVRPEGSVSTLKIQRTERGDSAVYLCASSDRTGGDTQYFGPGTRLTVL.

In its sample, this clonotype was seen many times. In nucleotides, the CDR3 is TGTGCCATCAGTCCTAGACTCGGGACAGGGGGCGGCTACACCTTC. Protein product: CAISPRLGTGGGYTF. V gene TRBV10-3 combines with J gene TRBJ1-2; 12 bases agree with TRBD1. The V gene's germline CDR1 is ENHRY and CDR2 SYGVKD. V dropped 5 bases and J dropped 8; count of bases not matched to a gene: 9. This CDR3 spans 15 amino acids.

This clonotype occurred a few times. CDR3 region: CASSVGPGASPAFF. The CDR3 region has the DNA TGTGCCAGCAGCGTAGGCCCGGGGGCATCCCCGGCTTTCTTT. The V and J genes are TRBV9 and TRBJ1-1, with TRBD1 as a possible D gene (6 bases). The CDR3 is 14 residues long. V lost 0 bases to trimming and J lost 11 bases, with 17 bases between them. Germline CDR1 SGDLS, CDR2 YYNGEE.